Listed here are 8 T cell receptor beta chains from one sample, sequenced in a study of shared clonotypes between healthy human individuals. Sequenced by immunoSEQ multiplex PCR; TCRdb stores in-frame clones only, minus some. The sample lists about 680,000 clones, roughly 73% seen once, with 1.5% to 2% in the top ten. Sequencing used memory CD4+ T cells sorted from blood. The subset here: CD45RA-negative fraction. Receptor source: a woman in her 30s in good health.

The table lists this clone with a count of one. CDR3 in DNA: TGCGCCAGCAGTCACTTGACAGGGCCGGGTGAGCAGTTCTTC. Protein sequence: CASSHLTGPGEQFF. The chain is built from TRBV23-1 and TRBJ2-1, with 7 bases matching TRBD1. TRBV23-1 belongs to the ORF category, with a function that is uncertain. Germline trimming cut 3 bases from V and 9 bases from J; bases unmatched to any gene: 8. The CDR3 is made up of 14 amino acids.

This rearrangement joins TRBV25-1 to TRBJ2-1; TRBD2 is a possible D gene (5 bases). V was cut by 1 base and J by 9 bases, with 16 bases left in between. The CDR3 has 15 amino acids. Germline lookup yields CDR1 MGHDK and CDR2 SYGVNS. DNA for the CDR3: TGTGCCAGCAGTGAATTCCGCGGCGACGAGGGTGAGCAGTTCTTC. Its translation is CASSEFRGDEGEQFF.

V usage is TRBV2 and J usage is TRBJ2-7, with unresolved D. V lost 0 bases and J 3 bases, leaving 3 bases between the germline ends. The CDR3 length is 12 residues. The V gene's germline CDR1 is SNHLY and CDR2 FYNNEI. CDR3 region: CASSEAYYEQYF. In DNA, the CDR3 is TGTGCCAGCAGTGAAGCCTACTACGAGCAGTACTTC.

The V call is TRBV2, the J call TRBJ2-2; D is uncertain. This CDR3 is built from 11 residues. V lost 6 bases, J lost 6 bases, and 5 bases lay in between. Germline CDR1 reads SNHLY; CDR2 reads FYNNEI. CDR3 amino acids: CASREPGELFF. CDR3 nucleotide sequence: TGTGCCAGCAGGGAGCCCGGGGAGCTGTTTTTT.

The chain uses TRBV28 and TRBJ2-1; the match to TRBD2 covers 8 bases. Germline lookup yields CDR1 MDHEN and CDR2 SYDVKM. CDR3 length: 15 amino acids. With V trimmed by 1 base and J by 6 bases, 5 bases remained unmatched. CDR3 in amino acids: CASSLSGTRFNEQFF. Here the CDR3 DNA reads TGTGCCAGCAGTTTATCAGGGACTAGGTTCAATGAGCAGTTCTTC. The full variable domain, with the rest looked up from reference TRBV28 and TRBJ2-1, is DVKVTQSSRYLVKRTGEKVFLECVQDMDHENMFWYRQDPGLGLRLIYFSYDVKMKEKGDIPEGYSVSREKKERFSLILESASTNQTSMYLCASSLSGTRFNEQFFGPGTRLTVL.

CDR3 loop: CASSPTGLAGKEQYF. The CDR3 bases are TGTGCCAGCAGCCCCACAGGACTAGCGGGAAAAGAGCAGTACTTC. The V gene is TRBV27, the J gene TRBJ2-7, with TRBD2 matching 12 bases. CDR3 length: 15 amino acids. The junction had 10 bases not matched to a gene; V was cut back by 6 bases and J by 7 bases. Germline V CDR1 and CDR2: MNHEY, SMNVEV (reference sequence).

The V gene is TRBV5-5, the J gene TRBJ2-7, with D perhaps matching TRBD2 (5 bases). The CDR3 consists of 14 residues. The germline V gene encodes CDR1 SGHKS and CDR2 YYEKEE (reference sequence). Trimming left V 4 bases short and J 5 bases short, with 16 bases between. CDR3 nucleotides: TGTGCCAGCAGCCCCGAGCGGTTGAGGGACGAGCAGTACTTC. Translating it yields CASSPERLRDEQYF.

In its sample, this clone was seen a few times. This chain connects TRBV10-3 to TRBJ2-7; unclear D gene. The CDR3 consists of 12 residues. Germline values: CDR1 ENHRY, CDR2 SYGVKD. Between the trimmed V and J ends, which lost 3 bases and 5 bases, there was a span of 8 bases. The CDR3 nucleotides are TGTGCCATCAGTGACTCCCCCCACGAGCAGTACTTC. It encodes CAISDSPHEQYF.